The 6 T cell receptor beta chains reported below all come from one sample, sequenced in a study of blood T cell repertoires in COVID-19. Profiling relied on immunoSEQ multiplex PCR, and the TCRdb table lists in-frame clones only, not all of them. The sample consists of about 160,000 clones, approximately 84% of them appearing once. Input material: peripheral blood. These receptors all come from a woman older than 75 with acute or convalescent COVID-19.

This sequence joins TRBV9 and TRBJ1-6; 9 positions agree with TRBD1. Germline V gives CDR1 SGDLS, CDR2 YYNGEE. The V segment lost 0 bases and the J segment 9 bases; nucleotides outside the gene matches: 4. This CDR3 is built from 15 residues. The CDR3 DNA is TGTGCCAGCAGCGTAGTAGGGACAGGGCTTTCACCCCTCCACTTT. Translated: CASSVVGTGLSPLHF.

The V call is TRBV7-9, the J call TRBJ2-7, with 9 positions matching TRBD2. This CDR3 is 16 amino acids long. J lost 5 bases, V lost 5 bases, and 13 bases had no gene match. Per germline, CDR1 SEHNR and CDR2 FQNEAQ (reference sequence). For the CDR3, the DNA is TGTGCCAGCAGCCCCAGGGGGACTAGCTCCATCCACGAGCAGTACTTC. As protein: CASSPRGTSSIHEQYF.

The J gene is TRBJ1-5, the V gene TRBV5-1; TRBD1 is a possible D gene (5 bases). V lost 4 bases and J lost 11, with 22 bases in between. The CDR3 is made up of 15 amino acids. CDR1 is SGHRS, CDR2 YFSETQ, per germline. In nucleotides, the CDR3 is TGCGCCAGCAGCGAAACGGGAACGGGGGGGTATGCCCAGCATTTT. Its translation is CASSETGTGGYAQHF.

The rearrangement joins TRBV6-5 to TRBJ1-5; D is unclear. The CDR3 covers 15 residues. The ends were cut back, 5 bases at V and 6 bases at J, with 17 bases in the middle. Germline V gene sequence: CDR1 MNHEY, CDR2 SVGAGI. CDR3 residues: CASSTREGEGQPQHF. For the CDR3, the DNA is TGTGCCAGCAGTACGCGAGAGGGAGAGGGTCAGCCCCAGCATTTT.

This chain joins TRBV29-1 and TRBJ2-2, with TRBD2 identical over 14 bases. Germline CDR1 and CDR2: SQVTM and ANQGSEA. V shed 5 bases and J 10 bases; nucleotides not matched to a gene: 3. This CDR3 comprises 13 residues. The CDR3 coding sequence is TGCAGCGTTTGGGGACTAGCGGGAGAGGAGCTGTTTTTT. Protein: CSVWGLAGEELFF.

The chain is built from TRBV18 and TRBJ1-1; unclear D gene. Trimming stripped 4 bases from V and 1 base from J, with 16 bases between. This CDR3 region has 16 residues. Germline CDR1 reads KGHSH; CDR2 reads LQKENI. The CDR3 region is CASSLWNRGSNTEAFF. CDR3 bases: TGTGCCAGCTCACTGTGGAACCGGGGTTCGAACACTGAAGCTTTCTTT.